Below are 19 T cell receptor beta chains sequenced from a single sample in a study of prognosis after radiotherapy for stage I lung cancer. Two rounds of multiplex PCR amplified TCR beta CDR3 from genomic DNA. First-round PCR amplification was performed with primers specific to each TRBV and TRBJ gene. Each CDR3 protein gets one entry after TCRdb re-called the multiplex PCR reads with MiXCR. The sample carries tens of thousands of distinct CDR3 sequences, around a third recorded once. The starting material was PBMCs, obtained before or after stereotactic body radiation therapy (not recorded which). Every receptor here comes from a donor over 45 with non-small cell lung cancer.

Of note for this clonotype: This may be a read error, as it is one base from a much larger clone. The chain has TRBV20-1 and TRBJ2-2; TRBD2 might be the D (6 bases). V was clipped by 3 bases and J by 7 bases, with 15 bases between them. The CDR3 loop spans 14 amino acids. Germline V gene data show CDR1 as DFQATT and CDR2 as SNEGSKA (reference sequence). This CDR3 is CSASPARGGGELFF. For the CDR3, the DNA is TGCAGTGCTAGCCCCGCTAGGGGAGGCGGGGAGCTGTTTTTT.

Points on this clonotype: One junction end disagrees with the germline gene, perhaps due to a read error. V is TRBV7-2 and J is TRBJ2-7, with TRBD1 identical over 7 bases. Germline assignment: CDR1 SGHTA and CDR2 FQGNSA. The CDR3 runs to 14 residues. The CDR3 protein is CVSSQQGLTYEQYF. CDR3 nucleotides: TGTGTCAGCAGCCAACAGGGGCTTACATACGAGCAGTACTTC.

In this sample, this clonotype turned up many times. The chain combines TRBV27 with TRBJ2-3; possible D gene TRBD2, 5 bases. With 1 base removed from V and 4 bases from J, the gap between germline ends came to 6 bases. Germline CDR1 and CDR2: MNHEY and SMNVEV (reference sequence). This CDR3 has 13 residues. The CDR3 DNA reads TGTGCCAGCAGTTTATTCGGGGCAGATACGCAGTATTTT. Its translation: CASSLFGADTQYF.

This clonotype was picked up many times. The V call is TRBV19, the J call TRBJ1-1; D is undetermined. V gave up 1 base and J gave up 0 bases, with 9 bases separating them. Germline lookup yields CDR1 LNHDA and CDR2 SQIVND (reference sequence). The CDR3 totals 15 residues. CDR3 bases: TGTGCCAGTAGTATAGTTTGGGGAATGAACACTGAAGCTTTCTTT. This translates into CASSIVWGMNTEAFF.

The table lists this clonotype with a few counts. The J gene is TRBJ1-1, the V gene TRBV5-5; TRBD1 might be the D (6 bases). CDR3 size: 14 residues. V shed 2 bases and J shed 4 bases, with 12 bases lying between them. CDR1 and CDR2 (germline): SGHKS, YYEKEE (reference sequence). The CDR3 protein is CASSFRQGSTEAFF. In nucleotides, the CDR3 is TGTGCCAGCAGCTTCAGGCAGGGGAGCACTGAAGCTTTCTTT.

This clonotype was recorded many times. The chain carries TRBV30 and TRBJ2-1; 7 bases map to TRBD2. Germline CDR1 GTSNPN, CDR2 SVGIG (reference sequence). Germline trimming cut 4 bases from V and 0 bases from J; bases unmatched to any gene: 6. This CDR3 is built from 15 residues. CDR3 in DNA: TGTGCCTGGAATCGCGGCGGGAGCTCCTACAATGAGCAGTTCTTC. Protein product: CAWNRGGSSYNEQFF.

This clonotype was observed a handful of times. The junction departs from germline at one end; a sequencing error may be responsible. The rearrangement links TRBV7-3 to TRBJ2-3, with 7 bases aligning to TRBD2. The germline V gene encodes CDR1 SGHTA and CDR2 FQGTGA. CDR3 length equals 13 residues. The CDR3 loop is CASSHGGSDKQYF. Here the CDR3 DNA reads TGTGCCAGCAGCCACGGGGGGTCAGATAAGCAGTATTTT.

The sample holds many counts of this clonotype. The CDR3 loop is CASTDRGRAEAFF. In DNA form, the CDR3 reads TGTGCCAGCACCGACAGGGGACGAGCTGAAGCTTTCTTT. The chain carries TRBV7-8 and TRBJ1-1, with 8 bases identical to TRBD1. The J segment lost 6 bases and the V segment lost 7 bases, leaving 7 bases of the junction unmatched. Per the germline V gene, CDR1 is SGHVS and CDR2 is FQNEAQ. The length of the CDR3 is 13 residues. Full variable domain (outside the CDR3, taken from reference TRBV7-8 and TRBJ1-1): GAGVSQSPRYKVAKRGQDVALRCDPISGHVSLFWYQQALGQGPEFLTYFQNEAQLDKSGLPSDRFFAERPEGSVSTLKIQRTQQEDSAVYLCASTDRGRAEAFFGQGTRLTVV.

V usage is TRBV7-9 and J usage is TRBJ2-2; a possible D gene is TRBD2 (6 bases). The ends were cut back, 5 bases at V and 4 bases at J, with 20 bases in the middle. The CDR3 is 17 residues long. Looked up from germline, CDR1 is SEHNR and CDR2 is FQNEAQ (reference sequence). This chain's CDR3 is CASSPLGGALPTGELFF. The CDR3 bases are TGTGCCAGCAGCCCCCTCGGCGGGGCGCTCCCCACCGGGGAGCTGTTTTTT.

This clonotype showed up just a few times. A much larger clone differs from this one at a single base, so this may be a read error. The rearrangement joins TRBV25-1 to TRBJ2-7; a weak D match, TRBD1 (6 bases). The V gene's germline CDR1 is MGHDK and CDR2 SYGVNS. The CDR3 has 15 residues. The V end lost 3 bases, the J end lost 5 bases, and 17 bases lay between the germline ends. CDR3 DNA: TGTGCCAGCAGTGATCACGGGACATGGGTAGACGAGCAGTACTTC. Translating it yields CASSDHGTWVDEQYF.

About this clonotype: A much larger clone is a single base away; this may be a read error. The gene calls are TRBV2 and TRBJ2-7, with D uncertain. Germline CDR1 SNHLY, CDR2 FYNNEI. V shed 4 bases and J shed 10 bases, with 17 bases lying between them. The CDR3 extends over 13 amino acids. The CDR3 region is CASSGSDQDTQYF. CDR3 DNA: TGTGCCAGCAGTGGTTCAGACCAAGATACCCAGTACTTC.

The J gene is TRBJ2-7, the V gene TRBV28, with TRBD1 matching 8 bases. Germline trimming cut 8 bases from V and 7 bases from J; bases unmatched to any gene: 13. The CDR3 length is 14 residues. Germline CDR1 reads MDHEN; CDR2 reads SYDVKM. Here the CDR3 DNA reads TGTGCCAGCCACTCGGGACAGGCCTACGAAGAGCAGTACTTC. As protein: CASHSGQAYEEQYF.

This clonotype was counted ten times or more. The genes are TRBV27 and TRBJ2-7; no clear D. Looked up from germline, CDR1 is MNHEY and CDR2 is SMNVEV (reference sequence). The CDR3 loop spans 13 amino acids. V lost 5 bases and J lost 1, with 9 bases in between. CDR3 protein: CASSPSGSYEQYF. For the CDR3, the DNA is TGTGCCAGCAGTCCCTCCGGATCCTACGAGCAGTACTTC.

This clonotype was counted at least ten times. The rearrangement uses TRBV3-1 and TRBJ2-6; TRBD1 aligns across 8 bases. Germline lookup yields CDR1 LGHDT and CDR2 YNNKEL (reference sequence). The CDR3 totals 18 residues. After removal of 4 bases from V and 0 bases from J, the junction contained 8 bases not matched to a gene. CDR3 residues: CASSLSTGGYSGANVLTF. DNA for the CDR3: TGTGCCAGCAGCCTTTCAACAGGGGGTTACTCTGGGGCCAACGTCCTGACTTTC.

This clonotype was seen a single time. One base separates it from a far larger clone, so it is likely a read error. The V call is TRBV6-5, the J call TRBJ2-1, with D tentatively TRBD2 (7 bases). V gave up 0 bases and J gave up 8 bases, with 17 bases separating them. This CDR3 spans 16 amino acids. Per germline, CDR1 MNHEY and CDR2 SVGAGI. CDR3 protein: CASSYSRMGGAHEQFF. CDR3 coding DNA: TGTGCCAGCAGTTACTCGAGAATGGGGGGGGCACATGAGCAGTTCTTC.

The rearrangement joins TRBV7-9 to TRBJ2-5; no clear D. This CDR3 spans 12 amino acids. The V and J ends lost 3 bases and 4 bases respectively, with 6 bases between them. The germline gives CDR1 SEHNR, CDR2 FQNEAQ (reference sequence). CDR3: CASSFELETQYF. CDR3 in DNA: TGTGCCAGCAGCTTTGAGCTAGAGACCCAGTACTTC.

Of note for this clonotype: A far bigger clonotype differs at one base, so this is likely a read error. The chain employs TRBV7-9 and TRBJ2-2, with unresolved D. Trimming removed 2 bases at V and 4 bases at J, with 8 bases between. Germline loops: CDR1 SEHNR, CDR2 FQNEAQ (reference sequence). The CDR3 has 14 residues. This CDR3 reads CASSLTASTGELFF. In nucleotides, the CDR3 is TGTGCCAGCAGCTTAACCGCATCCACCGGGGAGCTGTTTTTT.

The rearrangement uses TRBV7-2 and TRBJ1-1; no firm D call. V lost 7 bases and J 0 bases, leaving 15 bases between the germline ends. CDR3 length: 15 residues. From germline, CDR1 is SGHTA and CDR2 FQGNSA. The CDR3 protein is CASIRSTVLNTEAFF. For the CDR3, the DNA is TGTGCCAGCATCAGGTCTACAGTCCTGAACACTGAAGCTTTCTTT.

This clonotype was observed a handful of times. A far larger clone is off by one base, so a read error is likely. The V call is TRBV6-2 or TRBV6-3, the J call TRBJ2-6; a weak D match, TRBD1 (5 bases). Trimming removed 2 bases at V and 6 bases at J, with 11 bases between. This CDR3 comprises 15 residues. Looked up from germline, CDR1 is MNHEY and CDR2 is SVGEGT. The CDR3 protein is CASSYPRAVANVLTF. The CDR3 bases are TGTGCCAGCAGTTACCCCAGGGCTGTGGCCAACGTCCTGACTTTC.